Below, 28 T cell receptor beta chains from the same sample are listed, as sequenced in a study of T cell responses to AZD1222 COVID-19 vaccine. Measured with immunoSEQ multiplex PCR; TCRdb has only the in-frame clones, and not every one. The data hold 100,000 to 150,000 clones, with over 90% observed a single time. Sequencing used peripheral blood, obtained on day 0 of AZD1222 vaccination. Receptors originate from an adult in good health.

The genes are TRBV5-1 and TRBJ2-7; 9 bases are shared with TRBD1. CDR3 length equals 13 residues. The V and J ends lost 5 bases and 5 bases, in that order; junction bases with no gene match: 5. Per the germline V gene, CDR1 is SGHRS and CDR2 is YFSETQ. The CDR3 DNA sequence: TGCGCCAGCAGAGAACAGGGGGCCGACGAGCAGTACTTC. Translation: CASREQGADEQYF.

CDR3: CASSVLQGGGGQETQYF. The CDR3 bases are TGTGCCAGCAGCGTCCTGCAGGGGGGAGGGGGCCAAGAGACCCAGTACTTC. This chain connects TRBV9 to TRBJ2-5; possibly TRBD1 or TRBD2 for D (7 bases each). With 2 bases removed from V and 1 base from J, the gap between germline ends came to 18 bases. This CDR3 spans 17 amino acids. Germline values: CDR1 SGDLS, CDR2 YYNGEE.

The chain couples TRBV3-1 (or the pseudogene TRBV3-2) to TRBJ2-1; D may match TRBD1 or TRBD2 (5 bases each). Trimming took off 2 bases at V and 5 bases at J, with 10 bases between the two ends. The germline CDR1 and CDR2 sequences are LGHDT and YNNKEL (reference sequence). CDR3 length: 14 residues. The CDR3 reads CASSQWDADNEQFF. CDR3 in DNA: TGTGCCAGCAGCCAATGGGACGCCGACAATGAGCAGTTCTTC.

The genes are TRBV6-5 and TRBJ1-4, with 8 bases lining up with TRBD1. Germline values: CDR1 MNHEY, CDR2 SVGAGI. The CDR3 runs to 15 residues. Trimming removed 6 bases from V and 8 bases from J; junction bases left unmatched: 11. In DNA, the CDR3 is TGTGCCAGCAGCCTAGGGACAGGCCCTAGGGAAAAACTGTTTTTT. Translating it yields CASSLGTGPREKLFF.

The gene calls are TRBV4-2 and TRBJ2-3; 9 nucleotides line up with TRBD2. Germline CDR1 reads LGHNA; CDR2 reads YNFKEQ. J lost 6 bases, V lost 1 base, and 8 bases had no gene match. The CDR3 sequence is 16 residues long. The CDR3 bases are TGTGCCAGCAGCCAAGTTTTAGCGGGAGCATACGATACGCAGTATTTT. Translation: CASSQVLAGAYDTQYF.

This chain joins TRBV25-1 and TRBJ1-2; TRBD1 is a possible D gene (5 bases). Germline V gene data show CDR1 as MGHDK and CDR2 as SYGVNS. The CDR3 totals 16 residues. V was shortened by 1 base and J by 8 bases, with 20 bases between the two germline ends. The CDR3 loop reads CASSESHISRVKGYTF. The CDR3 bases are TGTGCCAGCAGTGAATCCCATATTTCCAGGGTGAAGGGCTACACCTTC.

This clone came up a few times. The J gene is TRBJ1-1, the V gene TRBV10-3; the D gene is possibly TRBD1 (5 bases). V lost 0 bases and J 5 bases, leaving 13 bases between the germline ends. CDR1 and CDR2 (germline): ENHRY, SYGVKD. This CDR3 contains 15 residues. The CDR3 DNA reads TGTGCCATCAGTGAGTCAGGGCAGGGAGGGACTGAAGCTTTCTTT. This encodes CAISESGQGGTEAFF.

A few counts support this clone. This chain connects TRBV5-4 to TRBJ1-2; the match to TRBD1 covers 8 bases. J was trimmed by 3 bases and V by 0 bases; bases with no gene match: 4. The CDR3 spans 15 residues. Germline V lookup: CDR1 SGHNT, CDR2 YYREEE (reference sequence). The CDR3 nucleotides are TGTGCCAGCAGCTTGGCCGGACAGGGTGACTATGGCTACACCTTC. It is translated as CASSLAGQGDYGYTF.

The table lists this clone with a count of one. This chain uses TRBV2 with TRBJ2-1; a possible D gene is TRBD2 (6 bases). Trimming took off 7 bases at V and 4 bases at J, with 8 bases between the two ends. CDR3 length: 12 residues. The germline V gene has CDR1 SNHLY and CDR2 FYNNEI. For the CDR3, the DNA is TGTGCCAGCACCCGGGGGTACAATGAGCAGTTCTTC. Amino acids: CASTRGYNEQFF. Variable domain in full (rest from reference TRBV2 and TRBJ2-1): EPEVTQTPSHQVTQMGQEVILRCVPISNHLYFYWYRQILGQKVEFLVSFYNNEISEKSEIFDDQFSVERPDGSNFTLKIRSTKLEDSAMYFCASTRGYNEQFFGPGTRLTVL.

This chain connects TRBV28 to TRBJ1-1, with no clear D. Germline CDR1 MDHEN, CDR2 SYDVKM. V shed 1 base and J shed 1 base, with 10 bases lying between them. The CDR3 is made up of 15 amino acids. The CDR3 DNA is TGTGCCAGCAGTTTATCGCGGGGTCCGAACACTGAAGCTTTCTTT. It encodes CASSLSRGPNTEAFF.

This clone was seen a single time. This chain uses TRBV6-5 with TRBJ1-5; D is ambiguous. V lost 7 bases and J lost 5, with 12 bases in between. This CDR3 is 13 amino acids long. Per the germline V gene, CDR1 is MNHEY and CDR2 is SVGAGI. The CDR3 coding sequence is TGTGCCAGCATAAACGATCGGCATCAGCCCCAGCATTTT. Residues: CASINDRHQPQHF.

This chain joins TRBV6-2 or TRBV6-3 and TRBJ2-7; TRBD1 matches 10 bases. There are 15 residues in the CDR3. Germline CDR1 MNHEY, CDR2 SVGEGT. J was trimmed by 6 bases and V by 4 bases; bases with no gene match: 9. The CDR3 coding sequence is TGTGCCAGCAGTTTATACGGGACAGGGGTCGGCGAGCAGTACTTC. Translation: CASSLYGTGVGEQYF.

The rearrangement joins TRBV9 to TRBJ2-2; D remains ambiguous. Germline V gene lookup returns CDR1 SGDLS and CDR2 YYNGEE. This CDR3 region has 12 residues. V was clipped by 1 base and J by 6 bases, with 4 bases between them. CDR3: CASSVSAGELFF. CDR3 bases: TGTGCCAGCAGCGTAAGTGCCGGGGAGCTGTTTTTT.

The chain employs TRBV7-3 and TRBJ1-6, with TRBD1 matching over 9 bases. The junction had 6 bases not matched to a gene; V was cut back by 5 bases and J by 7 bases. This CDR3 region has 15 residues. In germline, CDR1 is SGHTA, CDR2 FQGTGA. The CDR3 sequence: CASSHGTGLNSPLHF. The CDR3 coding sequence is TGTGCCAGCAGCCACGGGACAGGGCTCAATTCACCCCTCCACTTT. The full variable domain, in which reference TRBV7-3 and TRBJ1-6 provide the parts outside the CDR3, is GAGVSQTPSNKVTEKGKYVELRCDPISGHTALYWYRQSLGQGPEFLIYFQGTGAADDSGLPNDRFFAVRPEGSVSTLKIQRTERGDSAVYLCASSHGTGLNSPLHFGNGTRLTVT.

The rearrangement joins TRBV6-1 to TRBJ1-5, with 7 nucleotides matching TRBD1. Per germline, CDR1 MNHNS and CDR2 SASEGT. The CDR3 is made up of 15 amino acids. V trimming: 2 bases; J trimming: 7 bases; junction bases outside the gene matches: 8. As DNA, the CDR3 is TGTGCCAGCAGTGAAATGGACAGGAGGATACAGCCCCAGCATTTT. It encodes CASSEMDRRIQPQHF.

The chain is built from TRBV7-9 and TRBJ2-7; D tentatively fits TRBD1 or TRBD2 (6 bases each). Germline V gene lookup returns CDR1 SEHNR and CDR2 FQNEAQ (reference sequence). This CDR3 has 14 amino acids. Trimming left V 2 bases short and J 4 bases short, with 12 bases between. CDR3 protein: CASSLTGAIYEQYF. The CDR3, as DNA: TGTGCCAGCAGCTTAACGGGGGCAATTTACGAGCAGTACTTC.

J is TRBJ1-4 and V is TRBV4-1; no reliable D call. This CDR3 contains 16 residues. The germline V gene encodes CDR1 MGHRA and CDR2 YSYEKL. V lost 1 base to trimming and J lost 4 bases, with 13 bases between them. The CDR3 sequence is CASSQAGQHSNEKLFF. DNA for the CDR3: TGCGCCAGCAGCCAAGCCGGCCAGCACAGTAATGAAAAACTGTTTTTT.

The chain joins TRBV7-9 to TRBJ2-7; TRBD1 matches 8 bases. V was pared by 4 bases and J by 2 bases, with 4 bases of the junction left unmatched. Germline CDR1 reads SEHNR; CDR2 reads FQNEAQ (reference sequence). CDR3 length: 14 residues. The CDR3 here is CASSSPDRAYEQYF. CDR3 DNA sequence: TGTGCCAGCAGCTCTCCGGACAGGGCCTACGAGCAGTACTTC. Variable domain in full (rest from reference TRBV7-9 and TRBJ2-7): DTGVSQNPRHKITKRGQNVTFRCDPISEHNRLYWYRQTLGQGPEFLTYFQNEAQLEKSRLLSDRFSAERPKGSFSTLEIQRTEQGDSAMYLCASSSPDRAYEQYFGPGTRLTVT.

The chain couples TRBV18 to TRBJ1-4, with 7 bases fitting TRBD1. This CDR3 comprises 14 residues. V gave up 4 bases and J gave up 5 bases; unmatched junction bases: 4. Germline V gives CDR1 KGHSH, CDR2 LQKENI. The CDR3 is CASSRGQINEKLFF. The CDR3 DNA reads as TGTGCCAGCTCACGGGGACAGATAAATGAAAAACTGTTTTTT.

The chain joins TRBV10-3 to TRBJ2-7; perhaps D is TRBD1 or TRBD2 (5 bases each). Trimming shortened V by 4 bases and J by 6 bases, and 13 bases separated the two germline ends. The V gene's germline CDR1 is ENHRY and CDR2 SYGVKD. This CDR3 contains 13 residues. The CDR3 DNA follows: TGTGCCATCAGTGGGGACCTTCGGGCCGAGCAGTACTTC. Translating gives CAISGDLRAEQYF.

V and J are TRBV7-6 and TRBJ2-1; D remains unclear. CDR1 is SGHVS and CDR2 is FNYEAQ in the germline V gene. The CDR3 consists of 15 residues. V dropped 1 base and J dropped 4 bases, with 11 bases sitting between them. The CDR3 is CASSLDHLVYNEQFF. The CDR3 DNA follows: TGTGCCAGCAGCTTAGACCACCTCGTTTACAATGAGCAGTTCTTC.

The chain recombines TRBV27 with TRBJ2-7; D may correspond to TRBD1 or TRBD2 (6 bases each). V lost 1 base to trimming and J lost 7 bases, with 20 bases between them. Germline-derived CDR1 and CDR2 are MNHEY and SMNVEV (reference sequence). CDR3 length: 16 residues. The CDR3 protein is CASSLLSRGGLGEQYF. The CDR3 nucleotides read TGTGCCAGCAGTTTATTGTCTCGTGGGGGGCTGGGGGAGCAGTACTTC.

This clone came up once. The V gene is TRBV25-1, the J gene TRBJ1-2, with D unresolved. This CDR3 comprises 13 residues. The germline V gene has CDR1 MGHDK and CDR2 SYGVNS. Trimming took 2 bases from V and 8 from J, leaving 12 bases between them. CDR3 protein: CASSEPGTGGYTF. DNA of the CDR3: TGTGCCAGCAGTGAACCAGGAACGGGGGGCTACACCTTC.

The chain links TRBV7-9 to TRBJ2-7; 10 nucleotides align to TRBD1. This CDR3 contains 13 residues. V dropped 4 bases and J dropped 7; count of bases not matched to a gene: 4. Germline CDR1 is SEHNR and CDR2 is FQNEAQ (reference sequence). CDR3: CASSWDRGREQYF. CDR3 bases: TGTGCCAGCAGCTGGGACAGGGGCCGGGAGCAGTACTTC.

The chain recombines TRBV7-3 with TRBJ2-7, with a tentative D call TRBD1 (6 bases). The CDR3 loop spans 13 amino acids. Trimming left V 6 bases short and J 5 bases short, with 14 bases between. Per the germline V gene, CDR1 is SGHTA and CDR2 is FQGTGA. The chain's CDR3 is CASSRQQGDEQYF. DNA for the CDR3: TGTGCCAGCAGTCGGCAACAGGGTGACGAGCAGTACTTC.

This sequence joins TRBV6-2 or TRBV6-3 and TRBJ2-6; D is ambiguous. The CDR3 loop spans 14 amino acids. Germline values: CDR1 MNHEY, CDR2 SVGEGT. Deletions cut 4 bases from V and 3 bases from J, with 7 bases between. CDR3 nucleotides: TGTGCCAGCAGTTTAGTCGGTGGGGCCAACGTCCTGACTTTC. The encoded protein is CASSLVGGANVLTF.

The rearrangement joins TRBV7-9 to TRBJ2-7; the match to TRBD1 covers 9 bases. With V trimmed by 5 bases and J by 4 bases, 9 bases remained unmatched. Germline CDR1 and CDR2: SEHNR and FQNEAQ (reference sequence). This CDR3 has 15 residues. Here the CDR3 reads CASSNAGTGSYEQYF. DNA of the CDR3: TGTGCCAGCAGCAACGCCGGGACAGGGTCGTACGAGCAGTACTTC.

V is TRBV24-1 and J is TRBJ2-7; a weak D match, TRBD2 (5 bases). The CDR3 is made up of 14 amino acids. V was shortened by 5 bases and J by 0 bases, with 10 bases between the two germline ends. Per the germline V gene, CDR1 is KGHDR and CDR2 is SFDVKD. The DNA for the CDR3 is TGTGCCACCAGTGCGGCGGGTATCTCCTACGAGCAGTACTTC. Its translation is CATSAAGISYEQYF.